The sequence of this T cell receptor beta chain was determined in a study of human T cells and chemical hapten exposure. Germline values: CDR1 SGHAT, CDR2 FQNNGV. Trimming took 3 bases from V and 5 from J, leaving 22 bases between them. The CDR3 sequence is 17 residues long. As to time point: pre-sensitization, week 0. Treatment noted: therapeutic diphenylcyclopropenone sensitization with weekly scalp DPC. TCRdb re-called the RACE reads through MiXCR, storing one row per CDR3 protein. Here the sample spans about 51,000 distinct CDR3 sequences, over 8% being singletons. The chain links TRBV11-2 to TRBJ2-5; maybe TRBD2 (6 bases). This receptor was obtained from a middle-aged woman with alopecia areata. Some clones in this sample may be carry-over from other donors' samples. The source material was whole blood, sampled in connection with sensitization to the hapten diphenylcyclopropenone (DPC). The CDR3 DNA is TGTGCCAGCAGCTTCTTCCGGGACTCGAAGCGGTGGGAGACCCAGTACTTC. Residues: CASSFFRDSKRWETQYF.